The present TCR beta chain was sequenced within a study of graft-versus-host responses after intestinal transplantation. Sequencing used immunoSEQ multiplex PCR; TCRdb keeps in-frame clones, though not all of them. Found here are some 90,000 clones, just under 95% of them singletons; the top ten hold about 0.3%. With regard to this clone: Its antigen is undetermined.

This TCR was recovered from a human donor who received an intestinal transplant. The input for sequencing was unstimulated CD4+ T cells sorted from spleen or lymph node cells, taken before intestinal transplant.

The CDR3 nucleotides are TGTGCCAGTAGTATAGGACGGAGGGCAGAACCCAGACAGGACATTCAGTACTTC. Its protein is CASSIGRRAEPRQDIQYF. The chain carries TRBV19 and TRBJ2-4, with D tentatively TRBD1 or TRBD2 (6 bases each). The length of the CDR3 is 18 residues. Trimming took 1 base from V and 8 from J, leaving 24 bases between them. Germline loops: CDR1 LNHDA, CDR2 SQIVND (reference sequence).